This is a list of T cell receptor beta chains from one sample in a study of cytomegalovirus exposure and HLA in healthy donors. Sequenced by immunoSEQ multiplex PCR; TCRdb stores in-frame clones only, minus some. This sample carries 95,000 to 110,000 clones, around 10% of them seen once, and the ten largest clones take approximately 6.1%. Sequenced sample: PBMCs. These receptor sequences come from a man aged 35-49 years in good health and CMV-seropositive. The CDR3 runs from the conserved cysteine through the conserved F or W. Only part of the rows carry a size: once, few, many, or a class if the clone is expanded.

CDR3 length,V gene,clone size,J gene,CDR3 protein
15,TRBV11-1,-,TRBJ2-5,CASSFHSGSAETQYF
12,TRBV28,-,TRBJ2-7,CASSLPSYEQYF
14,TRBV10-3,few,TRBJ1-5,CAISESGGDQPQHF
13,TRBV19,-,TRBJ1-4,CASSGTVEEKLFF
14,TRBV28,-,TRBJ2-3,CASSRDRPLGTQYF
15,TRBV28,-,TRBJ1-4,CASSLGWSTNEKLFF
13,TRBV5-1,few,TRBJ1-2,CASREGTAYGYTF
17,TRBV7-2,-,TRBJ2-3,CASSPRTSGFPTDTQYF
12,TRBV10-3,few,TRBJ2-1,CASRRGDNEQFF
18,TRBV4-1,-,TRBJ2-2,CASSPLSGTDFGTGELFF
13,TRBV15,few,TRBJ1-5,CATSRAVDQPQHF
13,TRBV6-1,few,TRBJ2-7,CASSEGAYYEQYF
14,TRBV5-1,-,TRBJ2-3,CASSLDRGTDTQYF
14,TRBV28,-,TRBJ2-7,CASSRLAGSYEQYF
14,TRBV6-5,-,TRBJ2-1,CASSYSTLAGEQFF
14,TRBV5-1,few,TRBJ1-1,CASSSQGIVTEAFF
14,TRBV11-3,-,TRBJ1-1,CASSGRQGTTEAFF
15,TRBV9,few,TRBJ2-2,CASSPRTVNTGELFF
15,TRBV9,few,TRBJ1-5,CASSVSGGWDQPQHF
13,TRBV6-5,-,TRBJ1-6,CASSNPRGSPLHF
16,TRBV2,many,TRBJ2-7,CASRGGLAGASYEQYF
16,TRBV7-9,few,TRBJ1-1,CASSLRGARNGAEAFF
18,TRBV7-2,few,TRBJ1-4,CASSLGAVRGGFNEKLFF
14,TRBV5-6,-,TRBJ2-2,CASSTRGAVGELFF
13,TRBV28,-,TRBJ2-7,CASRSPNSYEQYF
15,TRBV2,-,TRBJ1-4,CASSEGSLRSEKLFF
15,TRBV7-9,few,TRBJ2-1,CASSLPPGPGGEQFF
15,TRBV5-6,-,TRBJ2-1,CASSLGRAPYNEQFF
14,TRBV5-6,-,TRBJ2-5,CASSLAGAGGAQYF
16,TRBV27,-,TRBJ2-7,CASSLGLAGVFYEQYF
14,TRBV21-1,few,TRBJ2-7,CASSETRSSYEQYF
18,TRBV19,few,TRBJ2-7,CASSIDWTSGSSTYEQYF
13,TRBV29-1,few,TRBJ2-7,CSVVWPGSYEQYF
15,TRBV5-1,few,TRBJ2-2,CASSIVIGTTGELFF
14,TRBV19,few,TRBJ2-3,CASTIGTESDTQYF
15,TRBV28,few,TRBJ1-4,CASSLWWGRGEKLFF
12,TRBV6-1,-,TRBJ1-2,CASSDLSGLNTF
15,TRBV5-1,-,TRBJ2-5,CASFEGAQAQETQYF
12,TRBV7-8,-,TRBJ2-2,CASSPYTGELFF
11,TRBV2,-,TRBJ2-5,CASRRGETQYF
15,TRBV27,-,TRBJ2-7,CASSLSGDKIPEQYF